What follows are 13 T cell receptor beta chains derived from one specimen sequenced in a study of CD8+ T cells in alopecia areata. Extraction of RNA preceded its reverse transcription into cDNA, which served as the sequencing template. Measured with immunoSEQ multiplex PCR; TCRdb has only the in-frame clones, and not every one. Here the sample spans 95,000 to 100,000 clones, 55% to 75% being singletons. Treatment specified: oral pan-JAK inhibitor, 5-10 mg twice daily. Sequencing was performed on CD8+ T cells sorted from blood, taken between weeks 55 and 65, from a patient treated with tofacitinib. These receptors came from a human donor with alopecia areata.

This clone occurred a few times. V is TRBV5-1 and J is TRBJ2-1, with D perhaps matching TRBD1 (5 bases). In germline, CDR1 is SGHRS, CDR2 YFSETQ. The germline V and J ends were trimmed by 2 bases and 7 bases, with 13 bases remaining between them. The length of the CDR3 is 14 residues. The CDR3 region has the DNA TGCGCCAGCAGCTTAAGGGGCCAAGGTAATGAGCAGTTCTTC. This gives the protein CASSLRGQGNEQFF. Complete variable domain (other parts from reference TRBV5-1 and TRBJ2-1): KAGVTQTPRYLIKTRGQQVTLSCSPISGHRSVSWYQQTPGQGLQFLFEYFSETQRNKGNFPGRFSGRQFSNSRSEMNVSTLELGDSALYLCASSLRGQGNEQFFGPGTRLTVL.

In its sample, this clone was seen a few times. V gene TRBV19 combines with J gene TRBJ2-6; TRBD1 agrees at 11 bases. The CDR3 length is 16 residues. The J segment lost 2 bases and the V segment lost 5 bases, leaving 2 bases of the junction unmatched. Germline CDR1 is LNHDA and CDR2 is SQIVND (reference sequence). CDR3 nucleotides: TGTGCCAGTAGTCGGGACAGGGGGACTGGGGCCAACGTCCTGACTTTC. Protein product: CASSRDRGTGANVLTF.

This clone was found once. The V call is TRBV29-1, the J call TRBJ1-2; D is perhaps TRBD1 (6 bases). V was clipped by 6 bases and J by 6 bases, with 23 bases between them. The CDR3 totals 15 residues. Germline values: CDR1 SQVTM, CDR2 ANQGSEA. In DNA, the CDR3 is TGCAGCGTGGCCATCGGGGACAACCATTTTGATGGCTACACCTTC. This sequence encodes CSVAIGDNHFDGYTF.

The J gene is TRBJ2-2, the V gene TRBV10-3; TRBD2 might be the D (5 bases). Trimming stripped 2 bases from V and 5 bases from J, with 9 bases between. Germline V gene data show CDR1 as ENHRY and CDR2 as SYGVKD. This CDR3 region has 14 residues. The CDR3 region is CAISEGRVTGELFF. Written as DNA, the CDR3 is TGTGCCATCAGTGAGGGGCGGGTAACCGGGGAGCTGTTTTTT.

This clone was detected a few times. The CDR3 region has the DNA TGTGCCAGCTCACCAGGATCGACAGGGTCGGACACTGAAGCTTTCTTT. Its protein is CASSPGSTGSDTEAFF. V gene TRBV18 combines with J gene TRBJ1-1, with 7 nucleotides matching TRBD1. Germline loops: CDR1 KGHSH, CDR2 LQKENI. The CDR3 is 16 residues long. V lost 2 bases, J lost 3 bases, and 9 bases stayed unmatched.

CDR3: CASTRDRDNNEQFF. CDR3 DNA sequence: TGTGCCAGCACCCGGGACAGGGATAACAATGAGCAGTTCTTC. The chain employs TRBV13 and TRBJ2-1; 9 bases are a match to TRBD1. J lost 5 bases, V lost 7 bases, and 6 bases had no gene match. This CDR3 is built from 14 residues. The germline gives CDR1 PRHDT, CDR2 FYEKMQ (reference sequence).

The chain couples TRBV2 to TRBJ2-1; the D gene is possibly TRBD1 (6 bases). The germline CDR1 and CDR2 sequences are SNHLY and FYNNEI. Trimming cost V 6 bases and J 0 bases, with 12 bases left between them. The CDR3 consists of 15 residues. The CDR3 DNA reads TGTGCCAGCAGGACCGGGACATCCTCCTACAATGAGCAGTTCTTC. It translates to CASRTGTSSYNEQFF.

The V and J genes are TRBV12-5 and TRBJ2-1; D call uncertain. This CDR3 is 13 amino acids long. With 11 bases removed from V and 2 bases from J, the gap between germline ends came to 13 bases. In germline, CDR1 is LGHNT, CDR2 FRNRAP. CDR3 protein: CAVIALPYNEQFF. CDR3 nucleotide sequence: TGTGCTGTAATCGCTCTACCCTACAATGAGCAGTTCTTC.

The V call is TRBV5-1, the J call TRBJ2-7; D possibly corresponds to TRBD2 (5 bases). V was trimmed by 2 bases and J by 0 bases, leaving 12 bases between them. From germline, CDR1 is SGHRS and CDR2 YFSETQ. The CDR3 consists of 15 residues. CDR3 residues: CASSFGRGLSYEQYF. As DNA, the CDR3 is TGCGCCAGCAGCTTTGGGAGAGGTCTCTCCTACGAGCAGTACTTC.

J is TRBJ1-2 and V is TRBV30, with 10 nucleotides matching TRBD1. V lost 3 bases to trimming and J lost 8 bases; unmatched junction nucleotides: 6. CDR3 length: 13 amino acids. Germline V gene data show CDR1 as GTSNPN and CDR2 as SVGIG (reference sequence). The CDR3 DNA is TGTGCCTGGAGGCGACAGGGGGCTCTGGGCTACACCTTC. Encoded protein: CAWRRQGALGYTF.

The CDR3 sequence is CASSFDSNQPQHF. CDR3 coding DNA: TGTGCCAGCAGTTTTGACAGCAATCAGCCCCAGCATTTT. V gene TRBV27 combines with J gene TRBJ1-5; D is unclear. CDR3 size: 13 residues. Trimming left V 3 bases short and J 1 base short, with 4 bases between. The germline V gene has CDR1 MNHEY and CDR2 SMNVEV (reference sequence).

The rearrangement uses TRBV4-1 and TRBJ1-1, with D unclear. CDR3 length: 11 residues. Trimming cost V 2 bases and J 7 bases, with 5 bases left between them. CDR1 is MGHRA and CDR2 is YSYEKL in the germline V gene. The CDR3 bases are TGCGCCAGCAGCCAAAAAAATGAAGCTTTCTTT. This codes for CASSQKNEAFF.

This clone was counted only a few times. The chain combines TRBV29-1 with TRBJ2-4, with a weak D call TRBD2 (5 bases). Germline assignment: CDR1 SQVTM and CDR2 ANQGSEA. The CDR3 extends over 15 amino acids. CDR3 bases: TGCAACCCCCCAACCCGGACTGCAGCCAAAAACATTCAGTACTTC. The encoded protein is CNPPTRTAAKNIQYF.